The 5 T cell receptor beta chains below were found in one sample sequenced in a study of cytomegalovirus exposure and HLA in healthy donors. With 60 Vbeta and 13 Jbeta primers, the PCR was carried out. Libraries were prepared by immunoSEQ multiplex PCR; TCRdb keeps only in-frame clonotypes and omits some of them. The data hold 150,000 to 200,000 clones, with 84% observed a single time. Sequencing input: PBMCs. These receptor sequences come from a boy younger than 18 in good health and CMV-seronegative.

The chain couples TRBV7-2 to TRBJ1-5; a possible D gene is TRBD1 (5 bases). Germline CDR1 and CDR2: SGHTA and FQGNSA. The ends were cut back, 5 bases at V and 2 bases at J, with 13 bases in the middle. The CDR3 totals 15 residues. CDR3: CASSPDSLRNQPQHF. As DNA, the CDR3 is TGTGCCAGCAGCCCAGACAGCTTACGCAATCAGCCCCAGCATTTT.

The chain joins TRBV27 to TRBJ2-5; no clear D gene. This CDR3 contains 14 residues. Germline V gene data show CDR1 as MNHEY and CDR2 as SMNVEV (reference sequence). V was trimmed by 6 bases and J by 2 bases, leaving 13 bases between them. CDR3 nucleotide sequence: TGTGCCAGCAGAGAAATCGACGGGCAAGAGACCCAGTACTTC. This codes for CASREIDGQETQYF.

The rearrangement links TRBV2 to TRBJ2-7; the match to TRBD2 covers 10 bases. Germline V gives CDR1 SNHLY, CDR2 FYNNEI. V shed 3 bases, J shed 4 bases, and the junction held 15 bases outside the gene matches. The CDR3 has 18 residues. Here the CDR3 reads CASSDSGAGGLRRYEQYF. CDR3 sequence (DNA): TGTGCCAGCAGTGATTCAGGAGCGGGGGGGCTGAGGAGGTACGAGCAGTACTTC.

This chain connects TRBV28 to TRBJ2-1; D possibly corresponds to TRBD2 (5 bases). V was cut by 4 bases and J by 16 bases, with 20 bases left in between. The germline V gene has CDR1 MDHEN and CDR2 SYDVKM. The CDR3 consists of 13 residues. CDR3 DNA: TGTGCCAGCAGTTCTGAAGACTGGCGACGGGAATTCTTC. Residues: CASSSEDWRREFF.

The genes are TRBV7-6 and TRBJ2-5; D remains ambiguous. V gave up 0 bases and J gave up 2 bases, with 4 bases separating them. Germline V gives CDR1 SGHVS, CDR2 FNYEAQ. The CDR3 totals 13 residues. The CDR3: CASSLAFQETQYF. The DNA of the CDR3 is TGTGCCAGCAGCTTAGCCTTTCAAGAGACCCAGTACTTC.